Below are 21 T cell receptor beta chains sequenced from a single sample in a study of cytomegalovirus exposure and HLA in healthy donors. The PCR contained 60 Vbeta and 13 Jbeta primers. Sequencing used immunoSEQ multiplex PCR; TCRdb keeps in-frame clones, though not all of them. The sample contains over 150,000 clones, about 68% of which appear only once. The sample was PBMCs. Every receptor here comes from a man aged 18-30 years in good health and CMV-seronegative.

V and J are TRBV4-1 and TRBJ2-2, with D possibly matching TRBD1 (6 bases). Trimming left V 7 bases short and J 0 bases short, with 9 bases between. Germline-derived CDR1 and CDR2 are MGHRA and YSYEKL. This CDR3 has 14 residues. CDR3 in DNA: TGCGCCAGCAAAGACAGGCCGAACACCGGGGAGCTGTTTTTT. As protein: CASKDRPNTGELFF.

The chain uses TRBV7-2 and TRBJ2-7; the match to TRBD2 covers 12 bases. The CDR3 runs 17 residues. V dropped 1 base and J dropped 3; count of bases not matched to a gene: 7. CDR1 is SGHTA, CDR2 FQGNSA, per germline. CDR3 protein: CASSLGRTSGMGYEQYF. The CDR3 DNA is TGTGCCAGCAGCTTAGGTAGGACTAGCGGGATGGGCTACGAGCAGTACTTC.

The chain recombines TRBV5-4 with TRBJ2-1; D is unclear. The germline V gene has CDR1 SGHNT and CDR2 YYREEE (reference sequence). The CDR3 totals 15 residues. Trimming pared 6 bases from V and 0 bases from J, leaving 13 bases between. CDR3 in amino acids: CASNPSPGSYNEQFF. Here the CDR3 DNA reads TGTGCCAGCAACCCCTCGCCAGGCTCCTACAATGAGCAGTTCTTC.

The chain joins TRBV25-1 to TRBJ1-1; D remains ambiguous. From germline, CDR1 is MGHDK and CDR2 SYGVNS. The CDR3 covers 13 residues. Trimming shortened V by 4 bases and J by 7 bases, and 13 bases separated the two germline ends. CDR3 amino acids: CASSGPLKYEAFF. CDR3 DNA: TGTGCCAGCAGTGGTCCCCTAAAGTATGAAGCTTTCTTT.

V usage is TRBV7-9 and J usage is TRBJ1-5; 7 nucleotides match TRBD1. With V trimmed by 4 bases and J by 1 base, 1 base remained unmatched. Germline V gives CDR1 SEHNR, CDR2 FQNEAQ (reference sequence). This CDR3 is 14 amino acids long. This CDR3 reads CASSSGGSNQPQHF. Here the CDR3 DNA reads TGTGCCAGCAGCTCAGGGGGGAGCAATCAGCCCCAGCATTTT.

This clone was observed a single time. The chain combines TRBV7-8 with TRBJ1-2; 7 positions match TRBD1. With V trimmed by 1 base and J by 1 base, 6 bases remained unmatched. This CDR3 is 16 amino acids long. CDR1 and CDR2 from the germline V gene are SGHVS and FQNEAQ. The CDR3: CASSLGGTAINYGYTF. The CDR3, as DNA: TGTGCCAGCAGCTTAGGGGGGACAGCCATTAACTATGGCTACACCTTC.

This clone has just a few counts. J is TRBJ2-7 and V is TRBV6-5; no clear D. Per the germline V gene, CDR1 is MNHEY and CDR2 is SVGAGI. The CDR3 extends over 13 amino acids. V was trimmed by 7 bases and J by 1 base, leaving 11 bases between them. The CDR3 DNA sequence: TGTGCCAGCAATCCTCAGCGATCCTACGAGCAGTACTTC. This gives the protein CASNPQRSYEQYF.

This sequence joins TRBV11-2 and TRBJ2-2, with 10 positions matching TRBD2. Germline V CDR1 and CDR2: SGHAT, FQNNGV. CDR3 length equals 15 residues. Trimming at V came to 4 bases and at J to 7 bases, leaving 6 bases not matched to a gene. DNA for the CDR3: TGTGCCAGCAGCTCCATCCGACTAGCGGGCGGGGAGCTGTTTTTT. Amino acid sequence: CASSSIRLAGGELFF.

The chain combines TRBV4-3 with TRBJ1-5; D is ambiguous. The CDR3 length is 15 residues. Trimming shortened V by 0 bases and J by 5 bases, and 11 bases separated the two germline ends. CDR1 LGHNA and CDR2 YSLEER come from the germline V gene. In DNA, the CDR3 is TGCGCCAGCAGCCAAGATTCGGGGTCCCATCAGCCCCAGCATTTT. The encoded protein is CASSQDSGSHQPQHF.

The CDR3 protein is CASSQLAAFVDTQYF. The CDR3 DNA reads as TGTGCCAGCAGCCAACTAGCGGCCTTCGTGGATACGCAGTATTTT. V is TRBV7-6 and J is TRBJ2-3, with 8 bases aligning to TRBD2. In germline, CDR1 is SGHVS, CDR2 FNYEAQ. CDR3 length equals 15 residues. The V and J ends lost 5 bases and 6 bases, in that order; junction bases with no gene match: 10.

CDR3 nucleotide sequence: TGTGCCAGCAGCTTACAGGGTGTGGATACGCAGTATTTT. Encoded protein: CASSLQGVDTQYF. V and J are TRBV5-4 and TRBJ2-3; weak D call: TRBD1 (6 bases). The CDR3 is 13 residues long. In germline, CDR1 is SGHNT, CDR2 YYREEE (reference sequence). With 2 bases removed from V and 6 bases from J, the gap between germline ends came to 10 bases.

In this sample, this clone turned up a few times. The chain is built from TRBV5-1 and TRBJ1-5, with D tentatively TRBD1 (6 bases). The CDR3 has 15 residues. The V gene lost 4 bases and the J gene lost 5 bases, with 16 bases spanning the gap. Germline V gene lookup returns CDR1 SGHRS and CDR2 YFSETQ. CDR3 DNA: TGCGCCAGCAGCCCAACGGACAGCACTTATCAGCCCCAGCATTTT. Its translation is CASSPTDSTYQPQHF.

V is TRBV7-2 and J is TRBJ1-1; 8 bases fit TRBD1. V lost 5 bases, J lost 4 bases, and 6 bases stayed unmatched. The V gene's germline CDR1 is SGHTA and CDR2 FQGNSA. The length of the CDR3 is 14 residues. The CDR3 nucleotides read TGTGCCAGCAGCATCGGACAGGGATCCACTGAAGCTTTCTTT. Translating it yields CASSIGQGSTEAFF.

This clone has just a few counts. The chain has TRBV6-4 and TRBJ2-1, with TRBD1 matching over 11 bases. This CDR3 has 14 amino acids. CDR1 is MRHNA and CDR2 is SNTAGT in the germline V gene. J was trimmed by 8 bases and V by 10 bases; bases with no gene match: 10. CDR3 residues: CATAMGQGGDEQFF. DNA of the CDR3: TGTGCCACCGCTATGGGACAGGGGGGCGATGAGCAGTTCTTC.

The chain joins TRBV27 to TRBJ1-5; D might be TRBD1 (5 bases). Trimming took off 4 bases at V and 7 bases at J, with 17 bases between the two ends. This CDR3 is 15 amino acids long. Germline-derived CDR1 and CDR2 are MNHEY and SMNVEV (reference sequence). The CDR3 region is CASSSQGPLRQPQHF. The CDR3 DNA sequence: TGTGCCAGCAGTTCCCAGGGTCCGCTGAGGCAGCCCCAGCATTTT.

This clone was observed a few times. The chain is built from TRBV7-6 and TRBJ2-5; TRBD1 agrees at 10 bases. J was trimmed by 0 bases and V by 5 bases; bases with no gene match: 12. CDR1 is SGHVS and CDR2 is FNYEAQ in the germline V gene. There are 18 residues in the CDR3. The CDR3 sequence is CASSPDRGREGYQETQYF. CDR3 sequence (DNA): TGTGCCAGCAGCCCCGACAGGGGGCGAGAAGGTTACCAAGAGACCCAGTACTTC.

The sample holds a few counts of this clone. The V gene is TRBV6-5, the J gene TRBJ2-7, with 7 bases lining up with TRBD1. This CDR3 has 15 residues. The V gene's germline CDR1 is MNHEY and CDR2 SVGAGI. V shed 5 bases, J shed 3 bases, and the junction held 10 bases outside the gene matches. CDR3 amino acids: CASSPHGQALYEQYF. CDR3 nucleotides: TGTGCCAGCAGTCCACACGGACAGGCCCTCTACGAGCAGTACTTC.

This clone was picked up a small number of times. The chain uses TRBV28 and TRBJ2-6; possible D gene TRBD2, 6 bases. The CDR3 consists of 16 residues. CDR1 is MDHEN, CDR2 SYDVKM, per germline. V dropped 5 bases and J dropped 2 bases, with 13 bases sitting between them. The CDR3: CASSAVGGTGANVLTF. CDR3 in DNA: TGTGCCAGCAGTGCCGTTGGAGGGACTGGGGCCAACGTCCTGACTTTC.

This chain uses TRBV6-1 with TRBJ2-1; 13 positions match TRBD2. The CDR3 is 14 residues long. Germline V lookup: CDR1 MNHNS, CDR2 SASEGT. The V and J ends lost 2 bases and 12 bases, in that order; junction bases with no gene match: 4. The CDR3 coding sequence is TGTGCCAGCAGTGAAAGGACTAGCGGGAGCGTGCAGTTCTTC. It specifies CASSERTSGSVQFF.

The V gene is TRBV13, the J gene TRBJ2-2; TRBD2 agrees at 13 bases. J gave up 8 bases and V 3 bases, and 6 bases lay outside the gene matches. CDR1 is PRHDT and CDR2 is FYEKMQ in the germline V gene (reference sequence). This CDR3 has 16 residues. CDR3 sequence reads: CASSFRLAGGLGELFF. CDR3 coding DNA: TGTGCCAGCAGCTTCCGACTAGCGGGAGGTCTAGGGGAGCTGTTTTTT.

This clone was counted between two and nine times. The rearrangement links TRBV28 to TRBJ1-5; maybe TRBD1 (5 bases). Per germline, CDR1 MDHEN and CDR2 SYDVKM. The length of the CDR3 is 15 residues. V was pared by 6 bases and J by 6 bases, with 18 bases between. For the CDR3, the DNA is TGTGCCAGCAGCTCAGGGTCCGAACGAACTCAGCCCCAGCATTTT. It codes for CASSSGSERTQPQHF.